The clone carrying this T cell receptor beta chain was observed a single time. This sample stems from a study of blood T cell repertoires in COVID-19. Overall study context: COVID-19 samples, acute and convalescent, were from the United States, Italy and Spain. Nucleic acid was either cDNA or gDNA, and it came from T cells, B-cell-depleted T cells, or PBMCs.

Per the study methods: It was from reference gene primer amplification that nucleated cell counts were estimated. The assay was immunoSEQ multiplex PCR, and TCRdb's table has in-frame clones only and misses some. The D gene and trimming were derived from the DNA, and the V and J assignments and clone size from that table. This sample carries around 100,000 clones, 87% of them seen once, and the ten largest clones take approximately 3%. The CDR3 runs to 16 residues. Germline V gene sequence: CDR1 MDHEN, CDR2 SYDVKM. V trimming: 5 bases; J trimming: 2 bases; junction bases outside the gene matches: 6. This chain connects TRBV28 to TRBJ2-3; TRBD2 aligns across 11 bases. The sequence derives from a man aged 50-60 years in a cohort sampled during active COVID-19. Sequencing was carried out using peripheral blood. CDR3 in amino acids: CASSLPSGGTTDTQYF. In DNA, the CDR3 is TGTGCCAGCAGTCTCCCTAGCGGGGGGACCACAGATACGCAGTATTTT.